One and the same sample provided the 21 T cell receptor beta chains below, sequenced in a study of T-cell reconstitution after alpha-beta-depleted transplantation in children. Unique molecular identifiers featured in how the TCRbeta library was prepared. From the PCR reads, TCRdb called clonotypes with MiXCR, one entry per CDR3 protein. The sample yields about 200,000 distinct CDR3 sequences, approximately 6.3% seen once. The sample consisted of PBMCs, taken before TCRalphabeta/CD19-depleted stem cell transplant. The receptor set was obtained from a boy younger than 10 with acute lymphoblastic leukemia, due to receive a stem cell transplant.

This clonotype was seen ten or more times. This CDR3 reads CASSLQWAGGYGYTF. As DNA, the CDR3 is TGTGCCAGCAGTTTACAATGGGCAGGGGGCTATGGCTACACCTTC. This chain uses TRBV28 with TRBJ1-2; 7 positions agree with TRBD1. Germline V CDR1 and CDR2: MDHEN, SYDVKM. The CDR3 consists of 15 residues. Losses at the gene ends were 2 bases for V and 4 bases for J; bases not matched to a gene: 7.

The chain employs TRBV6-2 or TRBV6-3 and TRBJ1-6; D gene uncertain. CDR3 size: 14 residues. The germline V and J ends were trimmed by 7 bases and 7 bases, with 14 bases remaining between them. Germline V lookup: CDR1 MNHEY, CDR2 SVGEGT. CDR3 sequence: CASNPQDTNSPLHF. As DNA, the CDR3 is TGTGCCAGCAACCCTCAAGACACGAATTCACCCCTCCACTTT.

This clonotype was recorded a few times. The chain couples TRBV14 to TRBJ1-4; D remains unclear. The CDR3 has 12 residues. V lost 3 bases and J lost 7, with 6 bases in between. Germline CDR1 and CDR2: SGHDN and FVKESK. The CDR3 bases are TGTGCCAGCAGCCACGCAGCTGAAAAACTGTTTTTT. Protein product: CASSHAAEKLFF.

This clonotype turned up a few times. The chain has TRBV7-9 and TRBJ2-1, with a tentative D call TRBD2 (5 bases). This CDR3 spans 16 amino acids. Between the trimmed V and J ends, which lost 4 bases and 10 bases, there was a span of 23 bases. Germline CDR1 is SEHNR and CDR2 is FQNEAQ (reference sequence). The CDR3 sequence: CASSSRLAASPLEQFF. CDR3 DNA: TGTGCCAGCAGCTCCCGTCTGGCGGCTAGCCCCCTCGAGCAGTTCTTC.

This clonotype showed up many times. This chain joins TRBV12-3 or TRBV12-4 and TRBJ2-7; no clear D gene. This CDR3 is built from 13 residues. V was pared by 1 base and J by 0 bases, with 4 bases between. The CDR3, as DNA: TGTGCCAGCAGTTTAGACTACTCCTACGAGCAGTACTTC. This sequence encodes CASSLDYSYEQYF.

The chain couples TRBV12-5 to TRBJ2-5, with D hard to call. Germline loops: CDR1 LGHNT, CDR2 FRNRAP. V shed 7 bases and J shed 1 base, with 10 bases lying between them. The CDR3 spans 13 residues. The CDR3 loop is CASASGSQETQYF. The CDR3 DNA sequence: TGTGCTAGTGCATCGGGTAGCCAAGAGACCCAGTACTTC. Full variable domain (remainder filled in from reference TRBV12-5 and TRBJ2-5): DARVTQTPRHKVTEMGQEVTMRCQPILGHNTVFWYRQTMMQGLELLAYFRNRAPLDDSGMPKDRFSAEMPDATLATLKIQPSEPRDSAVYFCASASGSQETQYFGPGTRLLVL.

This clonotype was seen at least ten times. V usage is TRBV29-1 and J usage is TRBJ2-5; D might be TRBD1 (7 bases). CDR3 length equals 13 residues. The germline gives CDR1 SQVTM, CDR2 ANQGSEA. Trimming removed 3 bases at V and 4 bases at J, with 12 bases between. CDR3: CSVDQGEAETQYF. CDR3 coding DNA: TGCAGCGTTGATCAGGGGGAGGCAGAGACCCAGTACTTC.

This clonotype was recorded at least ten times. The V and J genes are TRBV7-2 and TRBJ1-4; TRBD1 is a possible D gene (5 bases). Trimming removed 1 base at V and 8 bases at J, with 8 bases between. CDR3 length: 13 amino acids. Germline CDR1 and CDR2: SGHTA and FQGNSA. The CDR3 sequence: CASSLVGAEKLFF. The CDR3 DNA reads as TGTGCCAGCAGCTTAGTAGGGGCGGAAAAACTGTTTTTT. The full variable domain, with the rest looked up from reference TRBV7-2 and TRBJ1-4, is GAGVSQSPSNKVTEKGKDVELRCDPISGHTALYWYRQSLGQGLEFLIYFQGNSAPDKSGLPSDRFSAERTGGSVSTLTIQRTQQEDSAVYLCASSLVGAEKLFFGSGTQLSVL.

The sample holds many counts of this clonotype. The rearrangement uses TRBV7-2 and TRBJ2-7, with unresolved D. With 5 bases removed from V and 4 bases from J, the gap between germline ends came to 9 bases. Per germline, CDR1 SGHTA and CDR2 FQGNSA. The CDR3 spans 12 residues. The CDR3 is CASSRFPYEQYF. CDR3 nucleotide sequence: TGTGCCAGCAGCCGCTTCCCATACGAGCAGTACTTC.

This clonotype was counted ten times or more. The V gene is TRBV5-1, the J gene TRBJ2-1; 9 bases are a match to TRBD2. The CDR3 length is 16 residues. The ends lost 2 bases at V and 5 bases at J; junction bases unmatched: 8. Germline V gives CDR1 SGHRS, CDR2 YFSETQ. CDR3 in amino acids: CASSFMAGGPNNEQFF. The CDR3 bases are TGCGCCAGCAGCTTTATGGCGGGAGGGCCAAACAATGAGCAGTTCTTC.

This clonotype was seen a handful of times. V usage is TRBV12-3 or TRBV12-4 and J usage is TRBJ1-2, with TRBD1 as a possible D gene (5 bases). V lost 4 bases and J 6 bases, leaving 12 bases between the germline ends. CDR3 length: 13 residues. The CDR3 region is CASSSGGGDGYTF. The DNA for the CDR3 is TGTGCCAGCAGTTCCGGCGGGGGAGATGGCTACACCTTC.

This clonotype was counted many times. The rearrangement joins TRBV11-1 to TRBJ2-2, with D possibly matching TRBD2 (6 bases). Germline values: CDR1 SGHAT, CDR2 FQDESV (reference sequence). CDR3 length: 18 residues. Trimming shortened V by 0 bases and J by 1 base, and 15 bases separated the two germline ends. The CDR3 loop reads CASSLARGAFRNTGELFF. The DNA for the CDR3 is TGTGCCAGCAGCTTAGCGCGGGGAGCCTTTCGGAACACCGGGGAGCTGTTTTTT.

In this sample, this clonotype turned up many times. The chain carries TRBV5-1 and TRBJ1-2, with D hard to call. The CDR3 sequence is 15 residues long. Germline values: CDR1 SGHRS, CDR2 YFSETQ. Trimming took off 2 bases at V and 4 bases at J, with 15 bases between the two ends. CDR3 in amino acids: CASSFELSASYGYTF. The CDR3 nucleotides read TGCGCCAGCAGCTTTGAGCTCTCAGCCAGCTATGGCTACACCTTC.

This clonotype has a count of ten or more. The chain links TRBV7-8 to TRBJ1-5; D may be TRBD1 (5 bases). The CDR3 sequence is 15 residues long. V was trimmed by 1 base and J by 3 bases, leaving 10 bases between them. Germline CDR1 reads SGHVS; CDR2 reads FQNEAQ. CDR3 DNA sequence: TGTGCCAGCAGCTTAGGGGGCAATTACAATCAGCCCCAGCATTTT. This gives the protein CASSLGGNYNQPQHF.

This clonotype came up many times. The chain is built from TRBV29-1 and TRBJ2-5; 7 bases match TRBD2. V lost 8 bases and J lost 5; bases outside the gene matches: 5. The CDR3 contains 11 residues. Germline V CDR1 and CDR2: SQVTM, ANQGSEA. The CDR3 sequence is CSQTRGETQYF. CDR3 nucleotides: TGCAGCCAAACGCGGGGGGAGACCCAGTACTTC.

About this clonotype itself: The junction shows a germline mismatch at one end, possibly a read error. The chain employs TRBV20-1 and TRBJ1-4; no definite D call. This CDR3 has 18 residues. CDR1 and CDR2 from the germline V gene are DFQATT and SNEGSKA (reference sequence). CDR3 sequence (DNA): TGCAGGGCTAAAGTCCGGGCTAAAGTGGGATGGACTAATGAAAAACTGTTTTTT. Amino acids: CRAKVRAKVGWTNEKLFF.

This clonotype was found many times. The V and J genes are TRBV7-9 and TRBJ2-2, with unresolved D. Trimming removed 5 bases from V and 7 bases from J, with 8 bases in between. The CDR3 consists of 12 residues. The germline V gene has CDR1 SEHNR and CDR2 FQNEAQ (reference sequence). The DNA of the CDR3 is TGTGCCAGCAGCGACCTAGGCGGGGAGCTGTTTTTT. Encoded protein: CASSDLGGELFF.

This clonotype was detected ten times or more. The V and J genes are TRBV7-6 and TRBJ2-7; D not certain. Trimming took 7 bases from V and 4 from J, leaving 11 bases between them. Germline-derived CDR1 and CDR2 are SGHVS and FNYEAQ. The CDR3 has 12 amino acids. The CDR3 sequence: CASTDDIYEQYF. In DNA, the CDR3 is TGTGCCAGCACCGACGACATATACGAGCAGTACTTC.

CDR3 loop: CAWKRGSDGSSYNEQFF. Here the CDR3 DNA reads TGTGCCTGGAAGAGAGGGAGCGATGGTTCTTCCTACAATGAGCAGTTCTTC. The gene calls are TRBV30 and TRBJ2-1, with D tentatively TRBD2 (5 bases). CDR1 and CDR2 (germline): GTSNPN, SVGIG (reference sequence). Trimming pared 4 bases from V and 1 base from J, leaving 20 bases between. The CDR3 is made up of 17 amino acids.

This clonotype occurred many times. The chain joins TRBV29-1 to TRBJ2-3; 8 bases match TRBD2. The CDR3 spans 13 residues. From germline, CDR1 is SQVTM and CDR2 ANQGSEA. V shed 4 bases and J 2 bases; nucleotides not matched to a gene: 2. In DNA form, the CDR3 reads TGCAGCGTTGGCGGGGGGATCACAGATACGCAGTATTTT. It yields the protein CSVGGGITDTQYF.

CDR3 nucleotide sequence: TGCGCCAGCAGCCACTCTCGTACAGGGTTCACAGATACGCAGTATTTT. Amino acids: CASSHSRTGFTDTQYF. V and J are TRBV4-1 and TRBJ2-3; TRBD1 might be the D (6 bases). V lost 3 bases to trimming and J lost 2 bases, with 15 bases between them. In germline, CDR1 is MGHRA, CDR2 YSYEKL. The CDR3 totals 16 residues.